The 12 T cell receptor beta chains in this list originate from one sample, sequenced in a study of early T cells in non-severe SARS-CoV-2 infection. TCRdb re-called the 5' RACE reads through MiXCR, storing one row per CDR3 protein. This repertoire shows over 50,000 distinct CDR3 sequences, just over 8% found once; its top ten account for roughly 8.8%. Sequencing input: whole blood. The receptors come from an adult who was a healthcare worker with PCR-confirmed SARS-CoV-2 infection or an uninfected control (not recorded which).

V and J are TRBV7-3 and TRBJ2-1; the match to TRBD1 covers 10 bases. V was clipped by 4 bases and J by 15 bases; unmatched bases: 6. CDR3 length equals 12 residues. The germline V gene encodes CDR1 SGHTA and CDR2 FQGTGA. In nucleotides, the CDR3 is TGTGCCAGCAGCTGGAGTGGGACAGGGGTGTTCTTC. This translates into CASSWSGTGVFF.

The J gene is TRBJ1-4, the V gene TRBV4-3, with TRBD1 matching 10 bases. The V gene end was trimmed by 1 base and the J gene end by 8 bases; junction bases not matched to a gene: 4. This CDR3 comprises 15 residues. Looked up from germline, CDR1 is LGHNA and CDR2 is YSLEER. Written as DNA, the CDR3 is TGCGCCAGCAGCCAAGGGGGGACAGGGGACGAAAAACTGTTTTTT. Translation gives CASSQGGTGDEKLFF.

V is TRBV20-1 and J is TRBJ1-6, with a weak D call TRBD1 (5 bases). The CDR3 contains 17 residues. Germline values: CDR1 DFQATT, CDR2 SNEGSKA (reference sequence). Deletions cut 6 bases from V and 0 bases from J, with 18 bases between. The CDR3 reads CSAQDGPLSSYNSPLHF. In DNA, the CDR3 is TGCAGTGCACAGGACGGTCCCCTCAGCTCCTATAATTCACCCCTCCACTTT.

The sample holds many counts of this clonotype. The chain carries TRBV27 and TRBJ2-7, with 7 positions matching TRBD1. The CDR3 loop spans 13 amino acids. CDR1 and CDR2 (germline): MNHEY, SMNVEV (reference sequence). Trimming removed 5 bases from V and 6 bases from J; junction bases left unmatched: 7. CDR3 in DNA: TGTGCCAGCAGTCGATCCAGGACAGGCGAGCAGTACTTC. Translation: CASSRSRTGEQYF.

The table lists this clonotype with a few counts. The chain recombines TRBV5-4 with TRBJ2-7, with D maybe TRBD1 (5 bases). This CDR3 has 13 residues. V lost 5 bases, J lost 3 bases, and 12 bases lay in between. CDR1 is SGHNT and CDR2 is YYREEE in the germline V gene (reference sequence). CDR3 sequence (DNA): TGTGCCAGCAGTAGCCAGGGTTACTACGAGCAGTACTTC. Translating gives CASSSQGYYEQYF.

This clonotype occurred many times. The genes are TRBV27 and TRBJ1-6; TRBD1 might be the D (5 bases). The ends were cut back, 6 bases at V and 7 bases at J, with 16 bases in the middle. Germline values: CDR1 MNHEY, CDR2 SMNVEV (reference sequence). The CDR3 length is 15 residues. Written as DNA, the CDR3 is TGTGCCAGCAGACCCCCGGGACGGACCAATTCACCCCTCCACTTT. It is translated as CASRPPGRTNSPLHF.

In this sample, this clonotype turned up many times. The V gene is TRBV5-1, the J gene TRBJ2-7, with D possibly TRBD1 on 6 matching bases. The CDR3 has 14 residues. CDR1 SGHRS and CDR2 YFSETQ come from the germline V gene. Trimming shortened V by 3 bases and J by 3 bases, and 13 bases separated the two germline ends. CDR3 amino acids: CASSSRDMVYEQYF. CDR3 bases: TGCGCCAGCAGCTCCCGGGACATGGTCTACGAGCAGTACTTC.

This clonotype was observed a handful of times. Here the CDR3 reads CASSPKELEGMNTEAFF. Written as DNA, the CDR3 is TGTGCCAGCTCACCTAAGGAGTTAGAGGGGATGAACACTGAAGCTTTCTTT. The rearrangement uses TRBV18 and TRBJ1-1, with a weak D call TRBD1 (5 bases). The length of the CDR3 is 17 residues. Trimming removed 3 bases from V and 0 bases from J, with 17 bases in between. Germline V gene data show CDR1 as KGHSH and CDR2 as LQKENI. The full variable domain, in which reference TRBV18 and TRBJ1-1 provide the parts outside the CDR3, is NAGVMQNPRHLVRRRGQEARLRCSPMKGHSHVYWYRQLPEEGLKFMVYLQKENIIDESGMPKERFSAEFPKEGPSILRIQQVVRGDSAAYFCASSPKELEGMNTEAFFGQGTRLTVV.

The sample holds a few counts of this clonotype. The chain carries TRBV4-1 and TRBJ1-4, with D possibly being TRBD1 (5 bases). The V and J ends lost 0 bases and 8 bases respectively, with 13 bases between them. CDR1 is MGHRA and CDR2 is YSYEKL in the germline V gene. The CDR3 covers 15 residues. The CDR3 is CASSQDGGASEKLFF. For the CDR3, the DNA is TGCGCCAGCAGCCAAGATGGGGGTGCCAGCGAAAAACTGTTTTTT.

The chain carries TRBV12-3 or TRBV12-4 and TRBJ1-2; TRBD1 matches at 9 bases. The junction had 12 bases not matched to a gene; V was cut back by 5 bases and J by 8 bases. The CDR3 is made up of 15 amino acids. In DNA form, the CDR3 reads TGTGCCAGCAGTCCTGGGACAGGGAGTAGGTGGGGCTACACCTTC. It encodes CASSPGTGSRWGYTF.

This clonotype has just a few counts. The V call is TRBV11-2, the J call TRBJ1-4; unclear D gene. CDR1 SGHAT and CDR2 FQNNGV come from the germline V gene. The CDR3 is 13 amino acids. V was pared by 4 bases and J by 7 bases, with 10 bases between. CDR3 nucleotide sequence: TGTGCCAGCAGCTCGTCCGGTCCTGAAAAACTGTTTTTT. Its protein product is CASSSSGPEKLFF.

In this sample, this clonotype turned up many times. The chain employs TRBV4-3 and TRBJ2-1; 9 positions agree with TRBD2. Trimming removed 4 bases from V and 7 bases from J; junction bases left unmatched: 17. This CDR3 contains 18 residues. From germline, CDR1 is LGHNA and CDR2 YSLEER. CDR3 region: CASSPGVRPSGDSNEQFF. Here the CDR3 DNA reads TGCGCCAGCAGCCCAGGGGTGCGGCCTAGCGGGGATTCTAATGAGCAGTTCTTC.